This TCR beta chain was recovered during a study of CD8 T cells in Susac syndrome. It was negative isolation that provided the CD8+ and CD4+ T cells, whereas TEMRA cells were enriched by FACS. When the RNA was reverse transcribed, random hexamers were used with an input of roughly 0.45 to 1 ug. It was immunoSEQ multiplex PCR that amplified TCR beta CDR3 across 54 Vbeta and 13 Jbeta. TCRdb reanalysed the immunoSEQ multiplex PCR reads using MiXCR and keeps one entry per CDR3 protein. The table shows roughly 150,000 distinct CDR3 sequences, with about 94% occurring only once. This clonotype was detected once. The ends lost 0 bases at V and 2 bases at J; junction bases unmatched: 11. The length of the CDR3 is 18 residues. Germline V lookup: CDR1 LGHDT, CDR2 YNNKEL (reference sequence).

Sequencing was carried out using CD8+ T cells from PBMCs. The chain has TRBV3-1 and TRBJ2-3, with 7 bases matching TRBD2. This receptor was obtained from a human donor with multiple sclerosis. DNA of the CDR3: TGTGCCAGCAGCCAAGAGGAATGGGACTACTCTTACACAGATACGCAGTATTTT. It yields the protein CASSQEEWDYSYTDTQYF.